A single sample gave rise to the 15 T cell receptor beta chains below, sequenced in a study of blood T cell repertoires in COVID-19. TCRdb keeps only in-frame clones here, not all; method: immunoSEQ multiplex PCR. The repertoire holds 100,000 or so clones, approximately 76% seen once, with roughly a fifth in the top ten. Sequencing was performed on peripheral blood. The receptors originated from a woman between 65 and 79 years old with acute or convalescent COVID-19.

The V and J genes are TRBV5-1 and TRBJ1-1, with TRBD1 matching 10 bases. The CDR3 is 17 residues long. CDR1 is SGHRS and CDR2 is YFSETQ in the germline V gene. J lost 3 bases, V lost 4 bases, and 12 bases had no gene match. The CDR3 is CASSPSLDRGPYTEAFF. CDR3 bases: TGCGCCAGCAGCCCTTCCCTCGACAGGGGGCCCTACACTGAAGCTTTCTTT.

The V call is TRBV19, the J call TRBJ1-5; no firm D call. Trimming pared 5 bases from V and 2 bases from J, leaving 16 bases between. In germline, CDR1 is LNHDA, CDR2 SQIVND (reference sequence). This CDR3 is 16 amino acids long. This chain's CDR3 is CASSPPESPGNQPQHF. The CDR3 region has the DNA TGTGCCAGTAGTCCCCCTGAAAGCCCGGGCAATCAGCCCCAGCATTTT.

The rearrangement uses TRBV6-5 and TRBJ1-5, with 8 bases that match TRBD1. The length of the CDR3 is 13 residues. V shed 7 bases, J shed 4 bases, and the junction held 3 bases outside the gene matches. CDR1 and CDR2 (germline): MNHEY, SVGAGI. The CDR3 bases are TGTGCCAGCACGGACAGGGAGAATCAGCCCCAGCATTTT. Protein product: CASTDRENQPQHF.

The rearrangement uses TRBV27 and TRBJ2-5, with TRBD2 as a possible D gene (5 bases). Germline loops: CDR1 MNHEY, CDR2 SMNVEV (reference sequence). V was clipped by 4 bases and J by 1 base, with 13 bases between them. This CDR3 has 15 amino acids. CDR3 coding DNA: TGTGCCAGCAGTTGGGCCTCGAGGGCCCAAGAGACCCAGTACTTC. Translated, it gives CASSWASRAQETQYF.

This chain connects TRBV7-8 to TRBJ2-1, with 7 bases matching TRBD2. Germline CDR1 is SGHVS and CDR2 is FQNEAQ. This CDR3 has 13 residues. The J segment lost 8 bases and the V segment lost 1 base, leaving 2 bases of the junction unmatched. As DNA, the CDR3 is TGTGCCAGCAGCTTAGATCGGGGGGATGAGCAGTTCTTC. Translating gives CASSLDRGDEQFF.

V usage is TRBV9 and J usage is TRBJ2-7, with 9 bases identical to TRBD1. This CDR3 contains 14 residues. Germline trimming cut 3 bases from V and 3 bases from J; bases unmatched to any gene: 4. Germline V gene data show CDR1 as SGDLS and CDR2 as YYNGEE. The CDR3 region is CASSGQGGVYEQYF. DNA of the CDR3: TGTGCCAGCAGCGGACAGGGGGGTGTCTACGAGCAGTACTTC.

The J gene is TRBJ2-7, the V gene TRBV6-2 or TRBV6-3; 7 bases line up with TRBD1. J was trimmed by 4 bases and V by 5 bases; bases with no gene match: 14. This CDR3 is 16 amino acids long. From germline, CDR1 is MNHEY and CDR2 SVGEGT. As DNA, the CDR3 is TGTGCCAGCAGTATTAACAGGGGTTTCCCGTCATACGAGCAGTACTTC. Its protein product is CASSINRGFPSYEQYF.

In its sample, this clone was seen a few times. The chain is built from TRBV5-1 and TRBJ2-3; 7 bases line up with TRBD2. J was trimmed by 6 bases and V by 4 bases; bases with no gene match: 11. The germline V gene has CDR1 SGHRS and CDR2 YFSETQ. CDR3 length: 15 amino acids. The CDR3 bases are TGCGCCAGCAGCCCGGGGGGACTCCCCGTGGATACGCAGTATTTT. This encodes CASSPGGLPVDTQYF.

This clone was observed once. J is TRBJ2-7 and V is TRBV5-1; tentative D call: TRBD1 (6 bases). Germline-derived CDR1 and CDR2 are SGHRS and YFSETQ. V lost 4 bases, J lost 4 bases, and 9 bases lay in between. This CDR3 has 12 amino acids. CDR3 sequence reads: CASSVQGYEQYF. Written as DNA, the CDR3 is TGCGCCAGCAGCGTACAGGGTTACGAGCAGTACTTC.

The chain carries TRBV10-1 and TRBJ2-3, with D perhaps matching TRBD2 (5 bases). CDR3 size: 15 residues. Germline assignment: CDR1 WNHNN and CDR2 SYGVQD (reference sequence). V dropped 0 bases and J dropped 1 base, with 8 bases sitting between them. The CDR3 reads CASSESLRGTDTQYF. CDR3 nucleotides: TGCGCCAGCAGTGAGTCGCTGCGGGGCACAGATACGCAGTATTTT.

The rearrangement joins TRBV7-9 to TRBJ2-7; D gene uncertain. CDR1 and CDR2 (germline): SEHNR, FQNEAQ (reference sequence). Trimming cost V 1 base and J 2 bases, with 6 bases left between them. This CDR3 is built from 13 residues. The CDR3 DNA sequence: TGTGCCAGCAGCTTAGGGGCCACCTACGAGCAGTACTTC. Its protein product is CASSLGATYEQYF.

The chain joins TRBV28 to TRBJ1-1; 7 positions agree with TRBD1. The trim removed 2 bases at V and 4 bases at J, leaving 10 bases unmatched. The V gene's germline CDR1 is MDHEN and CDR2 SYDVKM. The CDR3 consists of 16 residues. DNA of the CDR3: TGTGCCAGCAGTTTAACAGGGGCGGGGTATACCACTGAAGCTTTCTTT. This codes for CASSLTGAGYTTEAFF.

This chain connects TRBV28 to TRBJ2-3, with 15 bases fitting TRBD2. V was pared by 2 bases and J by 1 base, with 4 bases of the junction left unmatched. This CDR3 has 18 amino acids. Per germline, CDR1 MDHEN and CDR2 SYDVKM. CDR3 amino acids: CASSLRTSGGVGTDTQYF. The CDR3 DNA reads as TGTGCCAGCAGTTTACGGACTAGCGGGGGGGTTGGCACAGATACGCAGTATTTT. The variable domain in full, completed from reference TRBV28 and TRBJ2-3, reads DVKVTQSSRYLVKRTGEKVFLECVQDMDHENMFWYRQDPGLGLRLIYFSYDVKMKEKGDIPEGYSVSREKKERFSLILESASTNQTSMYLCASSLRTSGGVGTDTQYFGPGTRLTVL.

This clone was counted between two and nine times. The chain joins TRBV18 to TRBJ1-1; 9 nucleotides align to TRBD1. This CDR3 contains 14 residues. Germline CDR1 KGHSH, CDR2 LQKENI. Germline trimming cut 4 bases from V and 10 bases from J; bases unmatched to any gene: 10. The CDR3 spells CASSQGQGQFRAFF. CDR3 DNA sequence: TGTGCCAGCTCACAGGGACAGGGCCAGTTTCGAGCTTTCTTT.

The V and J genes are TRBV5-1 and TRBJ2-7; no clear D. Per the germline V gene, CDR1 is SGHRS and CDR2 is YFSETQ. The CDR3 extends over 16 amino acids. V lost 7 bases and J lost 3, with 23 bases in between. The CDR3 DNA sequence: TGCGCCAGCGCCCAGACACCAACCACGATTATCTACGAGCAGTACTTC. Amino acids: CASAQTPTTIIYEQYF.